These 16 T cell receptor beta chains came from one sample sequenced in a study of blood T cell repertoires in COVID-19. The repertoire was sequenced with immunoSEQ multiplex PCR; TCRdb's copy has only in-frame clones and lacks some. Among roughly 68,000 clones listed, roughly three quarters were seen once. The source material was peripheral blood. These receptors came from a woman between 45 and 65 years old with acute or convalescent COVID-19.

The chain couples TRBV18 to TRBJ2-7, with TRBD1 matching 7 bases. This CDR3 is 14 amino acids long. CDR1 and CDR2 from the germline V gene are KGHSH and LQKENI. The ends lost 6 bases at V and 7 bases at J; junction bases unmatched: 12. Here the CDR3 reads CASSPTGAPWEQYF. Here the CDR3 DNA reads TGTGCCAGCTCTCCTACAGGGGCCCCTTGGGAGCAGTACTTC.

There are a few counts of this clone. The genes are TRBV2 and TRBJ2-5, with D tentatively TRBD1 (5 bases). The CDR3 spans 15 residues. V was shortened by 4 bases and J by 0 bases, with 12 bases between the two germline ends. The germline V gene encodes CDR1 SNHLY and CDR2 FYNNEI. CDR3 sequence (DNA): TGTGCCAGCAGTGGCGTCAGGGTGGACCAAGAGACCCAGTACTTC. Translating it yields CASSGVRVDQETQYF.

This clone has only one observation. V is TRBV2 and J is TRBJ2-5; 10 bases match TRBD2. The CDR3 runs to 13 residues. The V segment lost 3 bases and the J segment 5 bases; nucleotides outside the gene matches: 0. Looked up from germline, CDR1 is SNHLY and CDR2 is FYNNEI. The CDR3 DNA sequence: TGTGCCAGCAGTGAGGGACTAGCGGAGACCCAGTACTTC. Its translation is CASSEGLAETQYF. The full variable domain, its missing parts supplied by reference TRBV2 and TRBJ2-5, is EPEVTQTPSHQVTQMGQEVILRCVPISNHLYFYWYRQILGQKVEFLVSFYNNEISEKSEIFDDQFSVERPDGSNFTLKIRSTKLEDSAMYFCASSEGLAETQYFGPGTRLLVL.

This chain uses TRBV18 with TRBJ2-3, with D possibly being TRBD1 (6 bases). CDR3 size: 15 residues. Germline V gives CDR1 KGHSH, CDR2 LQKENI. With 9 bases removed from V and 0 bases from J, the gap between germline ends came to 16 bases. The CDR3 loop reads CASTPTGQSTDTQYF. CDR3 bases: TGTGCCAGTACTCCTACGGGACAAAGCACAGATACGCAGTATTTT.

This chain's CDR3 is CASGGVNSDTQYF. In DNA form, the CDR3 reads TGTGCCAGCGGGGGGGTTAATTCGGATACGCAGTATTTT. The chain couples TRBV7-3 to TRBJ2-3, with 7 nucleotides matching TRBD2. J was trimmed by 6 bases and V by 8 bases; bases with no gene match: 8. CDR1 is SGHTA, CDR2 FQGTGA, per germline. CDR3 length: 13 residues.

The CDR3 coding sequence is TGTGCCAGCAGCAAACAGGGTACTACTAATGAAAAACTGTTTTTT. It yields the protein CASSKQGTTNEKLFF. The rearrangement uses TRBV5-8 and TRBJ1-4, with TRBD1 as a possible D gene (6 bases). Germline V gene sequence: CDR1 SGHTS, CDR2 YDEGEE. V dropped 4 bases and J dropped 2 bases, with 12 bases sitting between them. The CDR3 consists of 15 residues.

The V call is TRBV10-3, the J call TRBJ1-1; D is perhaps TRBD1 (6 bases). This CDR3 comprises 15 residues. The ends were cut back, 3 bases at V and 5 bases at J, with 16 bases in the middle. The germline gives CDR1 ENHRY, CDR2 SYGVKD. The CDR3 is CAISESQGLETEAFF. The CDR3 DNA follows: TGTGCCATCAGTGAATCACAGGGTTTAGAGACTGAAGCTTTCTTT.

The CDR3 DNA sequence: TGTGCCAGCTCACCTCTTCAGGGGGCCTACGAGCAGTACTTC. Its translation is CASSPLQGAYEQYF. The gene calls are TRBV18 and TRBJ2-7; 7 nucleotides match TRBD1. The CDR3 covers 14 residues. The germline gives CDR1 KGHSH, CDR2 LQKENI. Trimming cost V 3 bases and J 2 bases; bases outside gene matches: 4.

The chain employs TRBV3-1 (or the pseudogene TRBV3-2) and TRBJ1-1; D might be TRBD1 (6 bases). V lost 3 bases and J lost 5, with 16 bases in between. There are 15 residues in the CDR3. CDR1 is LGHDT, CDR2 YNNKEL, per germline (reference sequence). CDR3 in DNA: TGTGCCAGCAGCCAGATGCTCAGGGGACAAACTGAAGCTTTCTTT. Amino acids: CASSQMLRGQTEAFF.

This chain connects TRBV29-1 to TRBJ2-7; D call uncertain. Germline V lookup: CDR1 SQVTM, CDR2 ANQGSEA. Trimming shortened V by 1 base and J by 6 bases, and 16 bases separated the two germline ends. The CDR3 runs to 14 residues. Written as DNA, the CDR3 is TGCAGCGTTGAAGGGCCCCGCGACATTGGCGAGCAGTACTTC. Translation: CSVEGPRDIGEQYF.

This chain uses TRBV9 with TRBJ2-7; tentative D call: TRBD1 (6 bases). CDR3 size: 14 residues. Germline V lookup: CDR1 SGDLS, CDR2 YYNGEE. Trimming left V 0 bases short and J 7 bases short, with 14 bases between. The CDR3 loop reads CASSVEGHPREQYF. For the CDR3, the DNA is TGTGCCAGCAGCGTAGAGGGACACCCAAGAGAGCAGTACTTC.

This clone came up a few times. The rearrangement joins TRBV7-6 to TRBJ2-7; 9 nucleotides align to TRBD2. This CDR3 has 16 residues. The germline gives CDR1 SGHVS, CDR2 FNYEAQ. The V and J ends lost 1 base and 6 bases, in that order; junction bases with no gene match: 10. CDR3 DNA: TGTGCCAGCAGCTTAGGGGCGGGAGGGCCCTCTGGCGAGCAGTACTTC. Its protein product is CASSLGAGGPSGEQYF.

The chain couples TRBV11-2 to TRBJ1-1, with D hard to call. Germline V gene sequence: CDR1 SGHAT, CDR2 FQNNGV. This CDR3 is built from 13 residues. Trimming took 2 bases from V and 1 from J, leaving 5 bases between them. This CDR3 is CASSLNQNTEAFF. The CDR3 DNA is TGTGCCAGCAGCTTAAATCAGAACACTGAAGCTTTCTTT. Looking up the rest from reference TRBV11-2 and TRBJ1-1 gives the full variable domain: EAGVAQSPRYKIIEKRQSVAFWCNPISGHATLYWYQQILGQGPKLLIQFQNNGVVDDSQLPKDRFSAERLKGVDSTLKIQPAKLEDSAVYLCASSLNQNTEAFFGQGTRLTVV.

This chain links TRBV6-2 or TRBV6-3 with TRBJ2-1, with 9 nucleotides matching TRBD1. Germline V CDR1 and CDR2: MNHEY, SVGEGT. V trimming: 4 bases; J trimming: 9 bases; junction bases outside the gene matches: 13. The CDR3 totals 16 residues. CDR3 loop: CASSSSTGGLVGEQFF. CDR3 DNA sequence: TGTGCCAGCAGTTCCTCGACAGGGGGTCTAGTAGGTGAGCAGTTCTTC.

V gene TRBV3-1 (or the pseudogene TRBV3-2) combines with J gene TRBJ2-5; TRBD1 is a possible D gene (5 bases). CDR1 is LGHDT and CDR2 is YNNKEL in the germline V gene (reference sequence). Trimming stripped 7 bases from V and 3 bases from J, with 15 bases between. The length of the CDR3 is 14 residues. The CDR3 sequence: CASTIGAIKETQYF. In DNA, the CDR3 is TGTGCCAGCACCATAGGGGCTATCAAAGAGACCCAGTACTTC.

The V call is TRBV6-5, the J call TRBJ2-1; D unresolved. Between the trimmed V and J ends, which lost 6 bases and 4 bases, there was a span of 10 bases. Germline V gene data show CDR1 as MNHEY and CDR2 as SVGAGI. This CDR3 comprises 13 residues. CDR3 sequence (DNA): TGTGCCAGCAGCCGCGACACATACAATGAGCAGTTCTTC. This sequence encodes CASSRDTYNEQFF.